This T cell receptor (beta chain) was sequenced for a study of shared T cell receptors in the human thymus (dated by TCRdb to the early 2020s). With respect to the entire study: The study examined how the human thymus generates shared, self-reactive T-cell receptor alpha chains.

The CDR3 starts with the cysteine, ends with the phenylalanine, and has 14 residues. The read is trimmed to its CDR3 DNA, 42 bases read in frame from base 1. CDR1 LGHNA and CDR2 YSLEER were looked up in the germline V gene. V is reduced by 5 bases and J by 1 base, leaving a spacing of 11 bases between them. Remarks on this clone: Its antigen specificity is not known. Base quality data are lacking; no much larger clone is found one base away.

The library was prepared using the immunoSEQ multiplex PCR assay. This is the immuneACCESS table as TCRdb keeps it, with only in-frame sequences that have V and J called. A part of the clones is gone; compared with another copy, unresolved V genes explain less than half, and the rest is unexplained. The sample yields roughly 710,000 clones; 70% to 90% were counted once. The ten largest clonotypes hold about 0.0098% of the sample. The data were also submitted as part of a second study, on human thymus T cells. The other study reports the following: Donors were immunologically healthy infants undergoing open corrective cardiac surgery for congenital heart defects in Finland. The thymus tissue came from surgical resects taken out during corrective cardiac surgery. Biased V and J gene segment usage appeared to be present in both thymic and peripheral blood repertoires. The related research found that thymic TCR repertoires overlapped highly between unrelated individuals. The study characterized TCR alpha and beta repertoires from roughly 8 infant thymus samples and a few related peripheral blood samples. Donor ages ranging from roughly 6 to 244 days were recorded, and 5 to 7 male and a couple of female infants were included in the cohort. Thymocytes were mechanically released from the tissue and were stored as pellets of roughly 10-34 million cells at -70 degrees C. A QIAsymphony instrument was used to extract genomic DNA from frozen cell pellets. The immunoSEQ multiplex PCR assay was used to amplify the TCRB and TCRAD loci from a standardized amount of quality-controlled genomic DNA. The V(D)J region was spanned by amplicons of a length sufficient to cover the CDR3 and to identify V and J genes. Amplicon sequencing was performed on an Illumina platform through the commercial immunoSEQ service. Primer bias and sequencing errors were corrected as previously described, and TCRAD and TCRB definitions were based on the IMGT database. Repertoires were analysed with immunoSEQ Analyzer 3.0 and VDJTools, covering basic statistics, V/J segment usage, diversity estimates, rarefaction and pairwise overlap. To estimate diversity, the Chao1, ChaoE, Efron-Thisted, Shannon and inverse Simpson indices were applied, and diversity was also estimated on datasets down-sampled to the smallest sample. Repertoire overlap was assessed by strict matching of CDR3 nucleotide sequence, V gene and J gene, and clustering was done by Jaccard-based multidimensional scaling. Thymus samples yielded on average about 810,000 unique TCRB clonotypes, compared with some 83,000 from blood samples.

Material for sequencing was thymocytes. The sequence was collected from a girl in the first two years of life with a congenital heart defect. Donor details come from another sample of the same person, matched by shared clones. The chain is made from TRBV4-3 and TRBJ1-1; the D segment could be TRBD1, given 5 matching bases. The encoded CDR3 is CASSGLGQNTEAFF. Here is the DNA: TGCGCCAGCAGCGGTTTAGGACAGAACACTGAAGCTTTCTTT.